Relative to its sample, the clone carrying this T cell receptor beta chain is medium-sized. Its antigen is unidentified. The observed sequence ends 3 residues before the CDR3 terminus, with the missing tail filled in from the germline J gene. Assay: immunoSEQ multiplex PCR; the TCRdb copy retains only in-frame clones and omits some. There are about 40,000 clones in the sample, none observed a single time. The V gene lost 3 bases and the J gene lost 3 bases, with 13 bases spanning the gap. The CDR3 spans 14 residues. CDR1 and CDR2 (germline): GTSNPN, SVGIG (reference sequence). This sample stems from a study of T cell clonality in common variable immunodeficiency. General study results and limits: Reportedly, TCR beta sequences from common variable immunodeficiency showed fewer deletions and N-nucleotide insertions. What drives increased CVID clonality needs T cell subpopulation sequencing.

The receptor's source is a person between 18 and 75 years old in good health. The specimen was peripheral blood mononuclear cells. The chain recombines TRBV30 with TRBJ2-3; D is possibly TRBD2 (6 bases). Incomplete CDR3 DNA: TGTGCCTGGAGCAACATGGGGGGAACAGATACG. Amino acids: CAWSNMGGTDT. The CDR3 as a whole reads CAWSNMGGTDTQYF.